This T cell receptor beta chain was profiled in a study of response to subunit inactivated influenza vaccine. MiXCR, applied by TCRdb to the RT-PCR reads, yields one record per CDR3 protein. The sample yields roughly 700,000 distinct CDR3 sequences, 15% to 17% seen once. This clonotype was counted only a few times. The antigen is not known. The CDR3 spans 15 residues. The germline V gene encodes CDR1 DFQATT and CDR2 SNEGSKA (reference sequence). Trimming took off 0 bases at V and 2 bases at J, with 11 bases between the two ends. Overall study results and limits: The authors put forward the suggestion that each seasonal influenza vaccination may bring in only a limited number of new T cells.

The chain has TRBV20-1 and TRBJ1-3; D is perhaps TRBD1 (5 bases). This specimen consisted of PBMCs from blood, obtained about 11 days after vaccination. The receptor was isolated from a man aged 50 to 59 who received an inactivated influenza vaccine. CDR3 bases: TGCAGTGCTAGAGATGCGGGGGTTGCTGGAAACACCATATATTTT. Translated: CSARDAGVAGNTIYF.